These T cell receptor beta chains were read from a single sample in a study of T cells after yellow fever vaccination. From the 5' RACE reads, TCRdb called clonotypes with MiXCR, one entry per CDR3 protein. The sample holds approximately 450,000 distinct CDR3 sequences, around 20% seen once. The sample here was PBMCs, taken before the yellow fever booster vaccination. The receptor source for this set is a young man who received the YFV17D yellow fever vaccine. CDR3s leave out the opening cysteine and the closing phenylalanine or tryptophan. The order of the fields is V gene, J gene, CDR3 protein.

>TRBV12-3/TRBV12-4|TRBJ1-5
ASSTQTGSGNQPQH
>TRBV6-5|TRBJ2-2
ASSPFGTGDTGELF
>TRBV7-6|TRBJ1-5
ASSSGMGNQPQH
>TRBV6-2/TRBV6-3|TRBJ1-5
ASSYSEEQH
>TRBV20-1|TRBJ1-2
SASPGPGRRGYT
>TRBV5-6|TRBJ1-6
ASSPRTGSYNSPLH
>TRBV15|TRBJ2-1
ATGGRGLYNEQF
>TRBV20-1|TRBJ1-2
SAAPNPRGYGYT
>TRBV20-1|TRBJ2-1
SARSGHNEQF
>TRBV20-1|TRBJ2-3
SALPGGHAGTDTQY
>TRBV6-5|TRBJ2-5
ASSNYQETQY
>TRBV29-1|TRBJ1-5
SAGGSARKTGGKCVGPQH
>TRBV7-9|TRBJ2-2
ASSPPSRLGAGELF
>TRBV10-1|TRBJ2-3
ASGENTDTQY
>TRBV20-1|TRBJ2-7
SARLAHEQY
>TRBV11-1|TRBJ2-7
ASSLEGRSSYEQY
>TRBV27|TRBJ2-7
ASSSRGGYYEQY
>TRBV12-3/TRBV12-4|TRBJ1-5
ASSPRPEGVPQH
>TRBV4-3|TRBJ1-1
ASSQVSLRGRNTEAF
>TRBV13|TRBJ2-7
ASSLTSGAYEQY
>TRBV28|TRBJ2-3
ASSPPIAGGSTDTQY
>TRBV5-1|TRBJ1-1
ASSPSPGGVLEAF
>TRBV18|TRBJ1-5
ASSPQGQGSNQPQH
>TRBV7-2|TRBJ2-3
ASSLQRPDTQY
>TRBV20-1|TRBJ2-5
SADGSGGFSTWAETQY
>TRBV7-9|TRBJ2-3
ASSPTSIAGTDTQY
>TRBV5-1|TRBJ1-4
ASSPGLWEKLF
>TRBV6-2/TRBV6-3|TRBJ1-2
ASASTGNYGYT
>TRBV14|TRBJ1-6
ASSLGLDNSPLH
>TRBV6-2/TRBV6-3|TRBJ2-5
ASSYSSPRGETQY
>TRBV5-1|TRBJ2-5
ASRSDVGGTQY
>TRBV29-1|TRBJ2-7
SVEAGTGYEQY
>TRBV7-9|TRBJ1-4
ASSQTNGGEKLF
>TRBV6-5|TRBJ1-6
ASSYSNGDNSPLH
>TRBV11-1|TRBJ2-2
ASSAWGGGELF
>TRBV5-1|TRBJ1-6
ASSPEGARISSSPLH
>TRBV5-1|TRBJ2-3
ASSVTVGTDTQY
>TRBV10-2|TRBJ2-2
ASSEGGRPGELF